This T cell receptor (beta chain) comes out of a study of blood T cells in healthy people across ages. Study-level points and caveats: Across samples, TCR beta diversity tracked strongly with naive T cell percentage. Naive CD4+ cell counts and diversity both ran higher in long-lived than in aged donors.

Drawing of peripheral blood yielded roughly 9.8 milliliters from each donor. Looked up from germline, CDR1 is LGHNT and CDR2 is FRNRAP. The CDR3 is 15 amino acids. V lost 1 base, J lost 2 bases, and 12 bases lay in between. Note on this clonotype: The antigen is undetermined.

PCR was performed a second time for 7 to 11 cycles using a sample-barcoded 5' primer and a J-beta primer mix. A tag from a template-switch adaptor with 12 random nucleotides marked each cDNA molecule. TCRdb re-called the 5' RACE reads with MiXCR, one entry per CDR3 protein. The sample holds about 1.5 million distinct CDR3 sequences, under 55% seen once. Sequencing used blood. The chain links TRBV12-5 to TRBJ2-7, with a possible D match to TRBD1 (5 bases). This clonotype was sampled from a young woman in good health. The CDR3 region has the DNA TGTGCTAGTGGTTTGGACGACAGCCCAACCTACGAGCAGTACTTC. It yields the protein CASGLDDSPTYEQYF.